These 20 T cell receptor beta chains were all obtained from the same sample, sequenced in a study of CD8 T cells in Susac syndrome. An amount of RNA that ranged from roughly 0.5 to 1 ug was reverse transcribed with random hexamers. Each CDR3 protein gets one entry after TCRdb re-called the immunoSEQ multiplex PCR reads with MiXCR. The sample lists 100,000 to 150,000 distinct CDR3 sequences; 80% to 85% were seen once. Sequenced input: CD8+ T cells from PBMCs. All receptors come from a human donor with multiple sclerosis.

V gene TRBV27 combines with J gene TRBJ1-1; D gene ambiguous. The germline V gene has CDR1 MNHEY and CDR2 SMNVEV (reference sequence). This CDR3 comprises 14 residues. Trimming shortened V by 5 bases and J by 8 bases, and 18 bases separated the two germline ends. The CDR3 coding sequence is TGTGCCAGCAGTCCTGCCATCACATCTCCCGAAGCTTTCTTT. As protein: CASSPAITSPEAFF.

The chain carries TRBV11-2 and TRBJ2-7; TRBD1 aligns across 10 bases. Trimming took 1 base from V and 5 from J; bases not matched to a gene: 5. Germline CDR1 is SGHAT and CDR2 is FQNNGV. The CDR3 has 15 residues. The CDR3 reads CASSLGGQGSHEQYV. The CDR3 nucleotides read TGTGCCAGCAGCTTAGGGGGACAGGGGTCCCACGAGCAGTACGTC.

The sample holds a few counts of this clonotype. This rearrangement joins TRBV19 to TRBJ1-2, with D possibly being TRBD1 (6 bases). Germline V gene lookup returns CDR1 LNHDA and CDR2 SQIVND (reference sequence). Trimming cost V 8 bases and J 3 bases, with 7 bases left between them. This CDR3 is built from 11 residues. The CDR3 is CASGTYYGYTF. The CDR3 region has the DNA TGTGCCAGTGGGACATACTATGGCTACACCTTC. The full variable domain, its missing parts supplied by reference TRBV19 and TRBJ1-2, is DGGITQSPKYLFRKEGQNVTLSCEQNLNHDAMYWYRQDPGQGLRLIYYSQIVNDFQKGDIAEGYSVSREKKESFPLTVTSAQKNPTAFYLCASGTYYGYTFGSGTRLTVV.

This chain joins TRBV6-2 or TRBV6-3 and TRBJ1-6; D gene uncertain. V lost 0 bases and J 9 bases, leaving 6 bases between the germline ends. The CDR3 has 13 residues. The germline gives CDR1 MNHEY, CDR2 SVGEGT. The CDR3 DNA reads TGTGCCAGCAGTTACTCGGTGGTTTCACCCCTCCACTTT. It specifies CASSYSVVSPLHF.

The chain joins TRBV7-8 to TRBJ2-5; TRBD1 is a possible D gene (5 bases). This CDR3 contains 13 residues. With 5 bases removed from V and 4 bases from J, the gap between germline ends came to 11 bases. The germline gives CDR1 SGHVS, CDR2 FQNEAQ. CDR3 nucleotide sequence: TGTGCCAGCAGCCGACAGCCAGGAGAGACCCAGTACTTC. This codes for CASSRQPGETQYF. Complete variable domain (other parts from reference TRBV7-8 and TRBJ2-5): GAGVSQSPRYKVAKRGQDVALRCDPISGHVSLFWYQQALGQGPEFLTYFQNEAQLDKSGLPSDRFFAERPEGSVSTLKIQRTQQEDSAVYLCASSRQPGETQYFGPGTRLLVL.

The J gene is TRBJ2-7, the V gene TRBV4-2; 8 bases agree with TRBD2. J was trimmed by 3 bases and V by 5 bases; bases with no gene match: 12. CDR1 LGHNA and CDR2 YNFKEQ come from the germline V gene. There are 16 residues in the CDR3. The CDR3 sequence is CASSLTTPGGGYEQYF. Written as DNA, the CDR3 is TGTGCCAGCAGCTTGACTACCCCCGGGGGGGGCTACGAGCAGTACTTC.

The chain carries TRBV12-3 or TRBV12-4 and TRBJ2-3; 7 nucleotides align to TRBD2. The J segment lost 3 bases and the V segment lost 5 bases, leaving 8 bases of the junction unmatched. The CDR3 consists of 15 residues. CDR3 coding DNA: TGTGCCAGCAGTACTAGCGAGAGAGGGACAGATACGCAGTATTTT. Its protein product is CASSTSERGTDTQYF.

The V and J genes are TRBV11-2 and TRBJ1-1; D not certain. The CDR3 length is 17 residues. Trimming took 5 bases from V and 0 from J, leaving 19 bases between them. Germline CDR1 is SGHAT and CDR2 is FQNNGV. For the CDR3, the DNA is TGTGCCAGCAGCAAGAGACCGGGTGAATCGGTGAACACTGAAGCTTTCTTT. It yields the protein CASSKRPGESVNTEAFF. Together with reference TRBV11-2 and TRBJ1-1, the CDR3 gives the full variable domain: EAGVAQSPRYKIIEKRQSVAFWCNPISGHATLYWYQQILGQGPKLLIQFQNNGVVDDSQLPKDRFSAERLKGVDSTLKIQPAKLEDSAVYLCASSKRPGESVNTEAFFGQGTRLTVV.

The chain is built from TRBV6-1 and TRBJ1-5; 8 bases align to TRBD1. V lost 6 bases to trimming and J lost 6 bases; unmatched junction nucleotides: 13. CDR1 MNHNS and CDR2 SASEGT come from the germline V gene. CDR3 length: 16 residues. In DNA form, the CDR3 reads TGTGCCAGCAGGGACCTACGGGACAGGCCTTTTCAGCCCCAGCATTTT. Translation gives CASRDLRDRPFQPQHF.

This chain uses TRBV6-2 or TRBV6-3 with TRBJ2-3; D is tentatively TRBD1 or TRBD2 (6 bases each). The CDR3 loop spans 13 amino acids. V was shortened by 5 bases and J by 6 bases, with 12 bases between the two germline ends. Germline V lookup: CDR1 MNHEY, CDR2 SVGEGT. CDR3 in amino acids: CASSTQGRDTQYF. The CDR3 nucleotides read TGTGCCAGCAGTACCCAGGGGAGGGATACGCAGTATTTT.

A remark on this clonotype: A junction end diverges from the germline sequence, so it may reflect a read error. The V gene is TRBV2, the J gene TRBJ2-1; TRBD2 agrees at 7 bases. The germline CDR1 and CDR2 sequences are SNHLY and FYNNEI. The CDR3 covers 11 residues. CDR3 sequence (DNA): TGTGCCAGCAGTGAGCCGGGGACTACGGGCTTC. Residues: CASSEPGTTGF.

The chain employs TRBV6-1 and TRBJ2-7; the match to TRBD1 covers 12 bases. This CDR3 has 17 amino acids. The V and J ends lost 4 bases and 4 bases, in that order; junction bases with no gene match: 11. Per germline, CDR1 MNHNS and CDR2 SASEGT. CDR3 nucleotides: TGTGCCAGCAGTGGAGGGACAGGGGGCCCGTCCCATTACGAGCAGTACTTC. Translating gives CASSGGTGGPSHYEQYF.

The sample holds a few counts of this clonotype. The J gene is TRBJ2-2, the V gene TRBV7-2, with 7 bases identical to TRBD1. CDR1 is SGHTA and CDR2 is FQGNSA in the germline V gene. The CDR3 runs to 17 residues. The V and J ends lost 5 bases and 5 bases, in that order; junction bases with no gene match: 14. The CDR3 reads CASSPNTGATYTGELFF. The CDR3 DNA reads as TGTGCCAGCAGCCCAAATACAGGGGCCACTTATACCGGGGAGCTGTTTTTT. Based on the CDR3 plus reference TRBV7-2 and TRBJ2-2, the full variable domain is GAGVSQSPSNKVTEKGKDVELRCDPISGHTALYWYRQSLGQGLEFLIYFQGNSAPDKSGLPSDRFSAERTGGSVSTLTIQRTQQEDSAVYLCASSPNTGATYTGELFFGEGSRLTVL.

The genes are TRBV13 and TRBJ2-1; 10 bases align to TRBD2. The CDR3 length is 15 residues. V lost 3 bases, J lost 3 bases, and 2 bases stayed unmatched. CDR1 PRHDT and CDR2 FYEKMQ come from the germline V gene (reference sequence). The CDR3 DNA reads TGTGCCAGCAGCTTTGGGACTAGCGACTACAATGAGCAGTTCTTC. This gives the protein CASSFGTSDYNEQFF.

Only a few counts were recorded for this clonotype. The chain is built from TRBV6-2 or TRBV6-3 and TRBJ2-7; D uncertain. The V end lost 2 bases, the J end lost 6 bases, and 8 bases lay between the germline ends. Germline lookup yields CDR1 MNHEY and CDR2 SVGEGT. CDR3 length equals 12 residues. This CDR3 is CASSYGSFEQYV. The CDR3 DNA is TGTGCCAGCAGTTACGGTAGCTTCGAGCAGTACGTC.

This chain links TRBV29-1 with TRBJ1-2; no clear D gene. V lost 1 base and J lost 3, with 9 bases in between. The CDR3 sequence is 13 residues long. CDR1 and CDR2 (germline): SQVTM, ANQGSEA. CDR3: CSVEGGDHYGYTF. The CDR3 coding sequence is TGCAGCGTTGAAGGCGGGGATCACTATGGCTACACCTTC.

The chain is built from TRBV30 and TRBJ2-5; D unclear. This CDR3 is built from 14 residues. The V gene lost 0 bases and the J gene lost 5 bases, with 13 bases spanning the gap. Germline-derived CDR1 and CDR2 are GTSNPN and SVGIG (reference sequence). The CDR3, as DNA: TGTGCCTGGAGTGTAAGACTGGTCCCGGAGACCCAGTACTTC. Translating gives CAWSVRLVPETQYF.

This clonotype has only one observation. The V gene is TRBV6-5, the J gene TRBJ1-3; D is ambiguous. This CDR3 has 14 amino acids. The germline V and J ends were trimmed by 0 bases and 3 bases, with 6 bases remaining between them. Germline V lookup: CDR1 MNHEY, CDR2 SVGAGI. DNA for the CDR3: TGTGCCAGCAGTTACTCGAGTGATGGAAACACCATATATTTT. As protein: CASSYSSDGNTIYF.

This clonotype was counted only a few times. The chain combines TRBV7-2 with TRBJ1-1; D unresolved. Trimming left V 5 bases short and J 8 bases short, with 15 bases between. Germline V gene data show CDR1 as SGHTA and CDR2 as FQGNSA. The CDR3 is 13 amino acids. The CDR3 nucleotides are TGTGCCAGCAGCCAACCTCCAAGCTCCGAAGCTTTCTTT. As protein: CASSQPPSSEAFF.

This chain's CDR3 is CASSSLPSGIHRQPQHF. In DNA, the CDR3 is TGTGCCAGCAGTTCTCTGCCCTCAGGGATTCATCGTCAGCCCCAGCATTTT. The chain recombines TRBV28 with TRBJ1-5; tentatively, D is TRBD1 (5 bases). The V end lost 4 bases, the J end lost 6 bases, and 22 bases lay between the germline ends. The CDR3 covers 17 residues. Germline lookup yields CDR1 MDHEN and CDR2 SYDVKM.